A single sample gave rise to the 19 T cell receptor beta chains below, sequenced in a study of technical replicates of blood from several donors (dated by TCRdb to 2016 to 2017). Library creation used the immunoSEQ multiplex PCR assay. Held by TCRdb, this immuneACCESS table contains in-frame sequences only and omits some clones. Under half of the omission traces to an unresolved V gene where checked; the cause of the rest is unknown. This sample is represented by approximately 82,000 clones; around 92% of them were singletons. 0.3% to 0.45% of the sample is in the top ten clones. Sequencing was done on a sample of T cells isolated from PBMCs. The source of these receptors is a human donor in good health. Some clones in this sample may be carry-over from other donors' samples.

The chain has TRBV7-9 and TRBJ2-7; D possibly corresponds to TRBD2 (5 bases). The CDR3 contains 15 residues. The V gene lost 5 bases and the J gene lost 6 bases, with 20 bases spanning the gap. The V gene's germline CDR1 is SEHNR and CDR2 FQNEAQ (reference sequence). CDR3 in amino acids: CASSEAASTTGEQYF. The CDR3 region has the DNA TGTGCCAGCAGCGAAGCGGCTTCTACTACGGGCGAGCAGTACTTC.

V is TRBV6-5 and J is TRBJ2-7; tentative D call: TRBD2 (5 bases). Germline V lookup: CDR1 MNHEY, CDR2 SVGAGI. The CDR3 contains 13 residues. V lost 0 bases, J lost 4 bases, and 7 bases lay in between. DNA of the CDR3: TGTGCCAGCAGTTACTCGGAGGATTACGAGCAGTACTTC. Translation gives CASSYSEDYEQYF.

This clone was recorded once. The chain combines TRBV2 with TRBJ2-5; TRBD1 agrees at 12 bases. The CDR3 consists of 15 residues. CDR1 is SNHLY and CDR2 is FYNNEI in the germline V gene. V was clipped by 3 bases and J by 6 bases; unmatched bases: 5. In DNA, the CDR3 is TGTGCCAGCAGTGAGGGACAGGGGGCGAGAAAGACCCAGTACTTC. It encodes CASSEGQGARKTQYF.

The J gene is TRBJ2-7, the V gene TRBV7-2; TRBD2 aligns across 12 bases. CDR3 size: 15 residues. CDR1 and CDR2 (germline): SGHTA, FQGNSA. V lost 5 bases to trimming and J lost 7 bases; unmatched junction nucleotides: 9. CDR3 nucleotide sequence: TGTGCCAGCAGCGCACTAGCGGGAGGTCTGAGGGAGCAGTACTTC. The encoded protein is CASSALAGGLREQYF.

The genes are TRBV7-2 and TRBJ1-1, with 10 bases aligning to TRBD1. V lost 6 bases and J lost 4; bases outside the gene matches: 5. The CDR3 totals 14 residues. Germline CDR1 is SGHTA and CDR2 is FQGNSA. The CDR3 DNA follows: TGTGCCAGCAGGGGGACAGGGGAGGCCACTGAAGCTTTCTTT. Protein sequence: CASRGTGEATEAFF.

V and J are TRBV12-1 and TRBJ1-1; the tabulated D call, TRBD1, remains unverified against the DNA. TRBV12-1 corresponds to a pseudogene. The CDR3 runs to 19 residues. Here the CDR3 reads CASSPLPGQGAFKNTEAFF. The CDR3 coding sequence is TGTGCCAGCAGCCCGTTACCGGGACAGGGGGCATTTAAGAACACTGAAGCTTTCTTT.

This chain connects TRBV4-1 to TRBJ2-1, with TRBD2 matching over 15 bases. The CDR3 runs to 17 residues. CDR1 is MGHRA, CDR2 YSYEKL, per germline. Unmatched junction bases numbered 7, after V lost 3 bases and J lost 7 bases. The DNA for the CDR3 is TGCGCCAGCAGCCATGGGACTAGCGGGAGGCTTGGTAATGAGCAGTTCTTC. Residues: CASSHGTSGRLGNEQFF.

The chain recombines TRBV9 with TRBJ2-6; 9 nucleotides line up with TRBD2. With 6 bases clipped from V and 0 bases from J, the junction kept 4 bases outside the gene matches. Looked up from germline, CDR1 is SGDLS and CDR2 is YYNGEE. This CDR3 region has 16 residues. CDR3 region: CASTRGRASGANVLTF. CDR3 nucleotide sequence: TGTGCCAGCACCCGCGGGAGGGCCTCTGGGGCCAACGTCCTGACTTTC.

The chain joins TRBV5-1 to TRBJ2-7; 10 bases agree with TRBD1. Per germline, CDR1 SGHRS and CDR2 YFSETQ. V gave up 0 bases and J gave up 5 bases; unmatched junction bases: 2. The CDR3 spans 14 residues. CDR3 in amino acids: CASSLGGTGDEQYF. The CDR3 DNA reads as TGCGCCAGCAGCTTGGGGGGGACAGGGGACGAGCAGTACTTC.

The chain employs TRBV29-1 and TRBJ2-5, with 11 bases fitting TRBD1. Germline V CDR1 and CDR2: SQVTM, ANQGSEA. CDR3 length equals 14 residues. V dropped 6 bases and J dropped 4; count of bases not matched to a gene: 7. The CDR3 loop reads CSVVPGTGGETQYF. The CDR3 DNA sequence: TGCAGCGTCGTCCCGGGGACAGGGGGAGAGACCCAGTACTTC. Variable domain in full (rest from reference TRBV29-1 and TRBJ2-5): SAVISQKPSRDICQRGTSLTIQCQVDSQVTMMFWYRQQPGQSLTLIATANQGSEATYESGFVIDKFPISRPNLTFSTLTVSNMSPEDSSIYLCSVVPGTGGETQYFGPGTRLLVL.

The rearrangement joins TRBV28 to TRBJ1-1; D gene uncertain. The CDR3 is made up of 13 amino acids. Germline V gene data show CDR1 as MDHEN and CDR2 as SYDVKM. Trimming left V 2 bases short and J 6 bases short, with 10 bases between. CDR3 bases: TGTGCCAGCAGTTTAATCAGAACCTCTGAAGCTTTCTTT. Translating it yields CASSLIRTSEAFF.

The V gene is TRBV29-1, the J gene TRBJ1-1; D uncertain. Trimming pared 7 bases from V and 5 bases from J, leaving 11 bases between. The germline gives CDR1 SQVTM, CDR2 ANQGSEA. The CDR3 extends over 11 amino acids. The CDR3 bases are TGCAGCGGTATATCTTCTACTGAAGCTTTCTTT. Translated, it gives CSGISSTEAFF.

The genes are TRBV5-6 and TRBJ2-2; possibly TRBD1 for D (6 bases). Trimming left V 0 bases short and J 13 bases short, with 13 bases between. Germline assignment: CDR1 SGHDT and CDR2 YYEEEE. CDR3 length: 13 amino acids. CDR3 in amino acids: CASSLAAGEGLFF. Written as DNA, the CDR3 is TGTGCCAGCAGCTTGGCCGCAGGGGAAGGGCTGTTTTTT. The whole variable domain, remainder taken from reference TRBV5-6 and TRBJ2-2, is DAGVTQSPTHLIKTRGQQVTLRCSPKSGHDTVSWYQQALGQGPQFIFQYYEEEERQRGNFPDRFSGHQFPNYSSELNVNALLLGDSALYLCASSLAAGEGLFFGEGSRLTVL.

V and J are TRBV6-1 and TRBJ2-7; 7 bases fit TRBD2. Trimming took 2 bases from V and 2 from J; bases not matched to a gene: 6. Germline CDR1 and CDR2: MNHNS and SASEGT. The CDR3 extends over 15 amino acids. The CDR3 region has the DNA TGTGCCAGCAGTGAACGGTGGGGGGGGACCTACGAGCAGTACTTC. Its translation is CASSERWGGTYEQYF.

This clone was picked up one time. The chain couples TRBV12-5 to TRBJ1-5, with D perhaps TRBD1 (6 bases). V shed 1 base and J shed 0 bases, with 13 bases lying between them. The germline gives CDR1 LGHNT, CDR2 FRNRAP. The length of the CDR3 is 17 residues. The CDR3 protein is CASGLARTDYSNQPQHF. In DNA form, the CDR3 reads TGTGCTAGTGGTTTGGCACGGACAGACTATAGCAATCAGCCCCAGCATTTT.

This chain joins TRBV14 and TRBJ1-3, with D tentatively TRBD1 (5 bases). CDR3 length: 16 amino acids. V lost 2 bases and J lost 0, with 11 bases in between. Looked up from germline, CDR1 is SGHDN and CDR2 is FVKESK. CDR3: CASSQLRDYSGNTIYF. CDR3 DNA sequence: TGTGCCAGCAGCCAACTGAGGGACTACTCTGGAAACACCATATATTTT.

The chain is built from TRBV11-3 and TRBJ2-3; 14 nucleotides line up with TRBD2. The CDR3 loop spans 18 amino acids. After removal of 3 bases from V and 0 bases from J, the junction contained 5 bases not matched to a gene. Germline V gene sequence: CDR1 SGHNT, CDR2 YENEEA. The CDR3 DNA is TGTGCCAGCAGCTTTGGACTAGCGGGAGGCCCTAGCACAGATACGCAGTATTTT. It yields the protein CASSFGLAGGPSTDTQYF.

The J gene is TRBJ1-2, the V gene TRBV7-9; 7 nucleotides line up with TRBD1. V dropped 0 bases and J dropped 4; count of bases not matched to a gene: 17. Germline V gene lookup returns CDR1 SEHNR and CDR2 FQNEAQ (reference sequence). The CDR3 contains 19 residues. The CDR3 bases are TGTGCCAGCAGCTTAGCTTACGACAGGGTCTCCCAAATGCGCTATGGCTACACCTTC. Amino acids: CASSLAYDRVSQMRYGYTF.

The chain links TRBV5-6 to TRBJ1-5, with D maybe TRBD1 (6 bases). The CDR3 spans 14 residues. Germline V lookup: CDR1 SGHDT, CDR2 YYEEEE. V lost 4 bases and J 1 base, leaving 9 bases between the germline ends. CDR3 loop: CASSPDRSNQPQHF. The CDR3 DNA follows: TGTGCCAGCAGCCCGGACAGAAGCAATCAGCCCCAGCATTTT.